This TCR beta chain was obtained from a study of Tregs in tolerant kidney transplant recipients. Findings and limits, study-wide: Findings come from small patient numbers and require larger validation. No direct test of biological reproducibility was done here. Donor-specific Treg expansion exceeded global Treg expansion in tolerant patients, suggesting antigen drive.

V shed 4 bases and J shed 5 bases, with 15 bases lying between them. CDR1 MNHEY and CDR2 SMNVEV come from the germline V gene (reference sequence). This CDR3 spans 14 amino acids. Recipients received nonmyeloablative bone marrow transplants from related graft donors, with transient mixed chimerism. Unstimulated Tregs (CD4+CD25+CD127-) and CD4+CD25- non-Tregs were sorted from PBMCs. Assay: immunoSEQ multiplex PCR; the TCRdb copy retains only in-frame clones and omits some. The data contain some 50,000 clones, approximately 90% of them singletons. Details on this clone: The antigen is unknown.

The clonotype comes from a human patient who received a combined kidney and bone marrow transplant. These T cells may partly come from the graft donor. This specimen consisted of CD8+ T cells from blood (PBMCs), obtained 12 months after the transplant. The chain combines TRBV27 with TRBJ2-7, with a weak D call TRBD1 (5 bases). The CDR3 sequence: CASSSINRFHEQYF. The CDR3 DNA sequence: TGTGCCAGCAGTTCCATAAACAGGTTCCACGAGCAGTACTTC.